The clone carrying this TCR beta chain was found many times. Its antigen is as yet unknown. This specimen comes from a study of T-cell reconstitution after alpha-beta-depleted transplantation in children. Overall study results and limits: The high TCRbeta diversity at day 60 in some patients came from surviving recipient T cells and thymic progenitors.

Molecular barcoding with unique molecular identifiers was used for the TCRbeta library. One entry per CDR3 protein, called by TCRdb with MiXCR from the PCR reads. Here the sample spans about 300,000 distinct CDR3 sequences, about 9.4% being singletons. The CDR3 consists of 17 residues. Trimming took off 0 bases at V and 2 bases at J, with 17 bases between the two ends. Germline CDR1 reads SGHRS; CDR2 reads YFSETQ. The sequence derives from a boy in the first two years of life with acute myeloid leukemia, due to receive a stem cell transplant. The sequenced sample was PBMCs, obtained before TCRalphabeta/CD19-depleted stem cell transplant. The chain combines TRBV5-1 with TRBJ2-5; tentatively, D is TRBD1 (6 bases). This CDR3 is CASSLAGAGARQETQYF. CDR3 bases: TGCGCCAGCAGCTTGGCAGGGGCCGGGGCCAGGCAAGAGACCCAGTACTTC.